This entry features one T cell receptor beta chain sequence. Some clones are missing from TCRdb's copy, which holds only in-frame ones; the method was immunoSEQ multiplex PCR. The table lists 200,000 to 300,000 clones, approximately 86% of them singletons. This entry is derived from a study of blood T cell repertoires in COVID-19. The overall study: T cells, B-cell-depleted T cells, or PBMCs provided the cDNA or gDNA that served as material.

Germline V gene sequence: CDR1 MNHEY, CDR2 SMNVEV (reference sequence). The V and J ends lost 7 bases and 3 bases, in that order; junction bases with no gene match: 7. The CDR3 totals 14 residues. The sequenced material came from peripheral blood. The chain has TRBV27 and TRBJ2-7, with 9 bases lining up with TRBD2. The sequence was obtained from an elderly man with acute or convalescent COVID-19. The CDR3 coding sequence is TGTGCCAGCACCCATAGCGGGAGAATCTACGAGCAGTACTTC. This gives the protein CASTHSGRIYEQYF.